This TCR beta chain was documented in a study of shared clonotypes between healthy human individuals. In the study overall: Donor composition was a couple of women and a few men, aged 18 to 49. Broader study findings: When naive CD4 clonotypes were compared across a few donors, about 4.8% were shared. Clonotypes not shared had lower generation probabilities than those common to all four donors.

The ends were cut back, 0 bases at V and 4 bases at J, with 9 bases in the middle. Per germline, CDR1 SGHDT and CDR2 YYEEEE. This CDR3 comprises 14 residues. Worth noting for this clone: The antigen is not known.

An approximately 220 ng quantity of DNA, roughly 32,000 T cell genomes, went into the sorted-subset replicate PCRs. The repertoire was sequenced with immunoSEQ multiplex PCR; TCRdb's copy has only in-frame clones and lacks some. The profile shows approximately 590,000 clones, just under 97% of them singletons. Naive CD8 cells were CD45RO-negative, positively selected for CCR7, excluding terminally differentiated effector memory CD45RA+ cells. This receptor was obtained from a woman in her twenties or thirties in good health. Sequencing used naive CD8+ T cells sorted from blood. The gene calls are TRBV5-6 and TRBJ2-3; no clear D. The CDR3 is CASSLAGGADTQYF. CDR3 DNA: TGTGCCAGCAGCTTGGCTGGCGGAGCAGATACGCAGTATTTT.